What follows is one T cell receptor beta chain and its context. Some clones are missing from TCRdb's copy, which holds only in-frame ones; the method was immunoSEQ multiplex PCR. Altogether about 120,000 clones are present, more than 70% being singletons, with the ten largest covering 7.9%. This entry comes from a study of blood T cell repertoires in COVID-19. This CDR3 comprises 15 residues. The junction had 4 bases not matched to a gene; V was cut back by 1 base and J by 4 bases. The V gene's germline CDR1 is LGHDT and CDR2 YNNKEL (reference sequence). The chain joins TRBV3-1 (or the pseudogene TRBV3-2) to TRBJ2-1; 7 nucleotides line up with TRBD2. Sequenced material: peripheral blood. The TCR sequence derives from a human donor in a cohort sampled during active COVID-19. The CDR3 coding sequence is TGTGCCAGCAGCCAAGTAGGCGGGGGTTACAATGAGCAGTTCTTC. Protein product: CASSQVGGGYNEQFF.